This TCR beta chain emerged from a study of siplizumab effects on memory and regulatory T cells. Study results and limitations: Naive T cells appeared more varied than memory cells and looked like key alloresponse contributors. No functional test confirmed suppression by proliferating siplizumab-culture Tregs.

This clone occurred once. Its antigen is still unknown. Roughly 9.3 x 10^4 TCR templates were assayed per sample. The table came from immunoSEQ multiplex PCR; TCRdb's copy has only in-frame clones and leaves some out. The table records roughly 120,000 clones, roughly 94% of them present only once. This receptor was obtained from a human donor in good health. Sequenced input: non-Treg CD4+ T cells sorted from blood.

CDR3 DNA sequence: TGCGCCAGCAGCTCGCAGGGGAGCGAGCAGTACTTC. Residues: CASSSQGSEQYF. The chain links TRBV5-1 to TRBJ2-7; tentatively, D is TRBD1 (6 bases). Germline V gene sequence: CDR1 SGHRS, CDR2 YFSETQ. V lost 3 bases and J lost 6, with 10 bases in between. The CDR3 spans 12 residues.